This TCR beta chain was identified during a study of blood T cell repertoires in COVID-19. The repertoire was sequenced with immunoSEQ multiplex PCR; TCRdb's copy has only in-frame clones and lacks some. The top ten hold roughly 4.2% of the sample, which has under 350,000 clones, about 86% seen once. Germline V gene lookup returns CDR1 PRHDT and CDR2 FYEKMQ (reference sequence). The CDR3 totals 15 residues. The ends lost 3 bases at V and 6 bases at J; junction bases unmatched: 6. The TCR originated in a woman in her thirties or forties with acute COVID-19. The chain has TRBV13 and TRBJ2-3; 10 nucleotides match TRBD1. What was sequenced was PBMCs or T cells enriched from blood (not recorded which). CDR3 in amino acids: CASSFGTGAGDTQYF. The DNA for the CDR3 is TGTGCCAGCAGCTTTGGGACAGGGGCGGGGGATACGCAGTATTTT. The whole variable domain, remainder taken from reference TRBV13 and TRBJ2-3, is AAGVIQSPRHLIKEKRETATLKCYPIPRHDTVYWYQQGPGQDPQFLISFYEKMQSDKGSIPDRFSAQQFSDYHSELNMSSLELGDSALYFCASSFGTGAGDTQYFGPGTRLTVL.